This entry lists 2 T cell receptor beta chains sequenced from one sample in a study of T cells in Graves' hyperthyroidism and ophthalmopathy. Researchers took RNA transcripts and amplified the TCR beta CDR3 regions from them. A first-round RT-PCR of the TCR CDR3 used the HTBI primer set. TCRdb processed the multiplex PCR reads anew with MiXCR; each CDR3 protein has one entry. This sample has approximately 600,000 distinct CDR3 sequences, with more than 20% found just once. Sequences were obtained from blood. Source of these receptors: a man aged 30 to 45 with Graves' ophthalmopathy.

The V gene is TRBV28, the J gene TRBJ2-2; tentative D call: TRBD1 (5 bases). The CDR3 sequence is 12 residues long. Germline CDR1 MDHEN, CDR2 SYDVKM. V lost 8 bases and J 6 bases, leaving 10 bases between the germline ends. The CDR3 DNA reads TGTGCCAGCCTCAGGGATCCCGGGGAGCTGTTTTTT. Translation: CASLRDPGELFF.

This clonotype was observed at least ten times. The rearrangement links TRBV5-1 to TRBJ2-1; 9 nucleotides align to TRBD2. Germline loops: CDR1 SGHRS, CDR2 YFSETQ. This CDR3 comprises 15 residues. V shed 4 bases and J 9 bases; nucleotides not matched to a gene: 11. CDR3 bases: TGCGCCAGCAGCGGATTTCTAGCGGGATCCGCTGAGCAGTTCTTC. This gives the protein CASSGFLAGSAEQFF.